The rows below give T cell receptor beta chains drawn from one sample of a study of siplizumab effects on memory and regulatory T cells. Profiling relied on immunoSEQ multiplex PCR, and the TCRdb table lists in-frame clones only, not all of them. The data show approximately 91,000 clones, around 93% seen once. The specimen sequenced was CD8+ T cells sorted from blood. These receptors all come from a human donor in good health. Both conserved end residues are part of each CDR3. D genes are given only for firm matches. The listing skips clone size in some rows; elsewhere it reads once, few, many or a size class.

D gene | J gene | V gene | clone size | CDR3 DNA | CDR3 protein
NA | TRBJ2-7 | TRBV5-5 | NA | TGTGCCAGCAGCTTCGAGGATTCCTACGAGCAGTACTTC | CASSFEDSYEQYF
NA | TRBJ1-2 | TRBV6-6 | once | TGTGCCAGCAGGCCAGCTTACAGTGGATATGGCTACACCTTC | CASRPAYSGYGYTF
TRBD1 | TRBJ2-7 | TRBV10-1 | NA | TGCGCCAGCAGTGAGAAGGGGACAGGAATCTACGAGCAGTACTTC | CASSEKGTGIYEQYF
TRBD2 | TRBJ2-1 | TRBV11-3 | NA | TGTGCCAGCAGCCCTCGACTAGCGGGAGGAAACAATGAGCAGTTCTTC | CASSPRLAGGNNEQFF
NA | TRBJ2-7 | TRBV10-3 | NA | TGTGCCATCAGATCGGGACCGGCCTACGAGCAGTACTTC | CAIRSGPAYEQYF
TRBD1 | TRBJ1-2 | TRBV7-8 | NA | TGTGCCAGCAGCCCATACTACAGGGGCAGTGGCTACACCTTC | CASSPYYRGSGYTF
NA | TRBJ1-5 | TRBV19 | NA | TGTGCCAGTAGTATTGGGCAGGGGTACCATAGCAATCAGCCCCAGCATTTT | CASSIGQGYHSNQPQHF
NA | TRBJ2-7 | TRBV2 | once | TGTGCCAGCAGTGGTGTCCCTGGGGGCTACGAGCAGTACTTC | CASSGVPGGYEQYF
NA | TRBJ1-1 | TRBV9 | NA | TGTGCCAGCAGCGTAGACGCGGAGAACACTGAAGCTTTCTTT | CASSVDAENTEAFF
TRBD2 | TRBJ2-7 | TRBV7-9 | NA | TGTGCCAGCAGCTCGACATCTAGCGGGGCCTCCTACGAGCAGTACTTC | CASSSTSSGASYEQYF
TRBD2 | TRBJ2-5 | TRBV19 | once | TGTGCCAGTAGTATTACTTGGCGGGAGGGCCGGGAGACCCAGTACTTC | CASSITWREGRETQYF
NA | TRBJ1-1 | TRBV27 | NA | TGTGCCAGTAGAATCGGAGCGGGGACGAACACTGAAGCTTTCTTT | CASRIGAGTNTEAFF
TRBD2 | TRBJ2-1 | TRBV9 | NA | TGTGCCAGCAGCGACCCTTATTCCCCGGGGGGCTCCTACAATGAGCAGTTCTTC | CASSDPYSPGGSYNEQFF
NA | TRBJ2-7 | TRBV7-9 | NA | TGTGCCAGCAGCTTAGGGGCAGGGGACGAGCAGTACTTC | CASSLGAGDEQYF
NA | TRBJ2-1 | TRBV4-1 | NA | TGCGCCAGCAGCCAAGCAACAGGGACCTTCTACAATGAGCAGTTCTTC | CASSQATGTFYNEQFF
NA | TRBJ2-6 | TRBV28 | NA | TGTGCCAGCAGTTTTCTGGTAGGGGTGTCTGGGGCCAACGTCCTGACTTTC | CASSFLVGVSGANVLTF
NA | TRBJ1-1 | TRBV7-9 | NA | TGTGCCAGCAGCCCCCCCCGCGGTGTTTTGACTGAAGCTTTCTTT | CASSPPRGVLTEAFF
NA | TRBJ2-7 | TRBV10-2 | NA | TGCGCCAGCAGTGGGGCGGGTTTGGTCTACGAGCAGTACTTC | CASSGAGLVYEQYF
NA | TRBJ2-2 | TRBV7-9 | NA | TGTGCCAGCAGCTTATACCAGCGGACAACCGGGGAGCTGTTTTTT | CASSLYQRTTGELFF
NA | TRBJ2-7 | TRBV7-2 | NA | TGTGCCAGCAGCTTAGGGGTAGCCCCGGGACAAGACTACGAGCAGTACTTC | CASSLGVAPGQDYEQYF
NA | TRBJ1-1 | TRBV9 | few | TGTGCCAGCAGCCCCGTTGGAGTGAACACTGAAGCTTTCTTT | CASSPVGVNTEAFF
TRBD1 | TRBJ2-7 | TRBV5-5 | NA | TGTGCCAGCAGCCTCCGACAGGGTAACTACGAGCAGTACTTC | CASSLRQGNYEQYF
NA | TRBJ2-7 | TRBV27 | NA | TGTGCCAGCAGTGAGAGACAGGCTGTACTTAGGGACGAGCAGTACTTC | CASSERQAVLRDEQYF